This passage covers 16 T cell receptor beta chains from one sample sequenced in a study of CD8+ T cells in alopecia areata. Extraction and reverse transcription of RNA yielded cDNA as the sequencing template. TCRdb's copy holds only in-frame clones and misses some; the assay was immunoSEQ multiplex PCR. Of 150,000 to 160,000 clones detected, more than 45% appear once; the ten largest clones hold 15% to 20%. The input for sequencing was CD8+ T cells sorted from blood, taken at week 0. The receptors here all came from a human donor with alopecia areata.

This chain connects TRBV4-3 to TRBJ2-1; 10 bases are shared with TRBD2. V gave up 0 bases and J gave up 1 base; unmatched junction bases: 6. The CDR3 spans 18 residues. In germline, CDR1 is LGHNA, CDR2 YSLEER. The CDR3 spells CASSQEVTSGESYNEQFF. The DNA for the CDR3 is TGCGCCAGCAGCCAAGAGGTTACTAGCGGGGAATCCTACAATGAGCAGTTCTTC.

V usage is TRBV30 and J usage is TRBJ1-2, with TRBD1 as a possible D gene (5 bases). The CDR3 spans 11 residues. The germline V and J ends were trimmed by 3 bases and 6 bases, with 8 bases remaining between them. Germline V gene lookup returns CDR1 GTSNPN and CDR2 SVGIG (reference sequence). The CDR3 protein is CAWRRGDGYTF. DNA for the CDR3: TGTGCCTGGAGAAGGGGAGATGGCTACACCTTC.

In this sample, this clone turned up once. This chain uses TRBV9 with TRBJ1-6, with D tentatively TRBD1 (6 bases). Trimming cost V 3 bases and J 10 bases, with 11 bases left between them. The CDR3 loop spans 13 amino acids. Germline CDR1 is SGDLS and CDR2 is YYNGEE. CDR3 region: CASSEDSKSPLHF. The CDR3 DNA reads as TGTGCCAGCAGCGAGGACAGCAAATCACCCCTCCACTTT.

The chain joins TRBV27 to TRBJ2-2; tentative D call: TRBD2 (6 bases). From germline, CDR1 is MNHEY and CDR2 SMNVEV (reference sequence). The V and J ends lost 4 bases and 2 bases respectively, with 11 bases between them. This CDR3 region has 15 residues. CDR3 nucleotides: TGTGCCAGCAGTTCCTCCGGGACTAACACCGGGGAGCTGTTTTTT. This encodes CASSSSGTNTGELFF.

The chain combines TRBV10-2 with TRBJ1-1; D not certain. This CDR3 has 13 residues. With 3 bases removed from V and 0 bases from J, the gap between germline ends came to 5 bases. Germline V gene data show CDR1 as WSHSY and CDR2 as SAAADI. The CDR3 region is CASSDSMNTEAFF. The CDR3 nucleotides are TGCGCCAGCAGTGACAGTATGAACACTGAAGCTTTCTTT.

The rearrangement links TRBV20-1 to TRBJ2-4, with D uncertain. The V gene lost 0 bases and the J gene lost 6 bases, with 3 bases spanning the gap. The CDR3 runs to 11 residues. CDR1 is DFQATT and CDR2 is SNEGSKA in the germline V gene (reference sequence). This CDR3 is CSARDGNIQYF. CDR3 sequence (DNA): TGCAGTGCTAGAGATGGAAACATTCAGTACTTC.

The table lists this clone with a few counts. This chain joins TRBV29-1 and TRBJ1-2, with D possibly matching TRBD1 (6 bases). V gave up 6 bases and J gave up 6 bases, with 17 bases separating them. Germline V gives CDR1 SQVTM, CDR2 ANQGSEA. The CDR3 runs to 13 residues. The CDR3 region is CSVPEQGGNGYTF. The CDR3 coding sequence is TGCAGCGTCCCTGAACAGGGAGGCAATGGCTACACCTTC.

This clone was observed a handful of times. CDR3 in DNA: TGTGCCAGCCGAGGGGGGGAGAGCAATCAGCCCCAGCATTTT. Translating it yields CASRGGESNQPQHF. This sequence joins TRBV6-1 and TRBJ1-5; possible D gene TRBD1, 6 bases. Germline CDR1 reads MNHNS; CDR2 reads SASEGT. Trimming took 8 bases from V and 1 from J, leaving 12 bases between them. This CDR3 region has 14 residues.

The V gene is TRBV7-6, the J gene TRBJ2-1, with 11 bases identical to TRBD2. CDR3 size: 15 residues. CDR1 and CDR2 from the germline V gene are SGHVS and FNYEAQ. V lost 0 bases and J lost 7; bases outside the gene matches: 2. The CDR3 is CASSLAPSGGNEQFF. For the CDR3, the DNA is TGTGCCAGCAGCTTAGCTCCTAGCGGGGGGAATGAGCAGTTCTTC. Based on the CDR3 plus reference TRBV7-6 and TRBJ2-1, the full variable domain is GAGVSQSPRYKVTKRGQDVALRCDPISGHVSLYWYRQALGQGPEFLTYFNYEAQQDKSGLPNDRFSAERPEGSISTLTIQRTEQRDSAMYRCASSLAPSGGNEQFFGPGTRLTVL.

This clone showed up just a few times. The chain has TRBV7-2 and TRBJ2-7; the D gene is possibly TRBD2 (5 bases). Germline CDR1 is SGHTA and CDR2 is FQGNSA. The CDR3 runs 14 residues. V lost 1 base to trimming and J lost 0 bases, with 7 bases between them. CDR3 amino acids: CASSLVTSSYEQYF. In DNA form, the CDR3 reads TGTGCCAGCAGCTTAGTTACTAGCTCCTACGAGCAGTACTTC. The full variable domain, rest sourced from reference TRBV7-2 and TRBJ2-7, is GAGVSQSPSNKVTEKGKDVELRCDPISGHTALYWYRQSLGQGLEFLIYFQGNSAPDKSGLPSDRFSAERTGGSVSTLTIQRTQQEDSAVYLCASSLVTSSYEQYFGPGTRLTVT.

V gene TRBV5-8 combines with J gene TRBJ2-5, with TRBD2 matching 8 bases. The V and J ends lost 3 bases and 1 base, in that order; junction bases with no gene match: 8. From germline, CDR1 is SGHTS and CDR2 YDEGEE. This CDR3 is 16 amino acids long. The CDR3 sequence: CASSSVAGGLQETQYF. CDR3 nucleotides: TGTGCCAGCAGCTCAGTCGCGGGGGGCCTCCAAGAGACCCAGTACTTC.

This clone was recorded a few times. This sequence joins TRBV10-2 and TRBJ1-1; weak D call: TRBD1 (6 bases). V was trimmed by 2 bases and J by 7 bases, leaving 14 bases between them. In germline, CDR1 is WSHSY, CDR2 SAAADI. This CDR3 is 14 amino acids long. CDR3 residues: CASSERRQAGEAFF. The DNA for the CDR3 is TGCGCCAGCAGTGAGCGGCGACAGGCCGGTGAAGCTTTCTTT.

This clone was seen more than once but under ten times. V gene TRBV27 combines with J gene TRBJ2-1; no clear D gene. This CDR3 region has 13 residues. Deletions cut 3 bases from V and 6 bases from J, with 9 bases between. Germline loops: CDR1 MNHEY, CDR2 SMNVEV (reference sequence). This CDR3 reads CASSFGFSNEQFF. CDR3 nucleotide sequence: TGTGCCAGCAGTTTTGGGTTTAGCAATGAGCAGTTCTTC.

The gene calls are TRBV6-6 and TRBJ1-5, with unresolved D. The CDR3 consists of 15 residues. Trimming cost V 6 bases and J 0 bases, with 12 bases left between them. The V gene's germline CDR1 is MNHNY and CDR2 SVGAGI (reference sequence). Written as DNA, the CDR3 is TGTGCCAGCAGGATCACACAGTATAGCAATCAGCCCCAGCATTTT. Protein: CASRITQYSNQPQHF.

This clone was seen more than once but under ten times. The V call is TRBV30, the J call TRBJ1-2; D is uncertain. The V gene lost 1 base and the J gene lost 7 bases, with 13 bases spanning the gap. CDR1 is GTSNPN and CDR2 is SVGIG in the germline V gene (reference sequence). CDR3 length: 13 amino acids. Here the CDR3 DNA reads TGTGCCTGGAGTGGAGGACTAAGGGCTGGCTACACCTTC. Translating gives CAWSGGLRAGYTF.

The chain uses TRBV15 and TRBJ1-1; D remains unclear. CDR3 length equals 14 residues. With 0 bases removed from V and 0 bases from J, the gap between germline ends came to 5 bases. Germline-derived CDR1 and CDR2 are LNHNV and YYDKDF (reference sequence). CDR3 in amino acids: CATSRDGMNTEAFF. The CDR3 nucleotides read TGTGCCACCAGCAGAGATGGGATGAACACTGAAGCTTTCTTT. Full variable domain (missing parts from reference TRBV15 and TRBJ1-1): DAMVIQNPRYQVTQFGKPVTLSCSQTLNHNVMYWYQQKSSQAPKLLFHYYDKDFNNEADTPDNFQSRRPNTSFCFLDIRSPGLGDTAMYLCATSRDGMNTEAFFGQGTRLTVV.